Shown below are 18 T cell receptor beta chains from a single sample sequenced in a study of blood T cell repertoires in COVID-19. Using immunoSEQ multiplex PCR, the repertoire was profiled, and TCRdb retains in-frame clones only, with some absent. The repertoire holds more than 150,000 clones, about 90% seen once, with under 25% in the top ten. The sequencing sample was made of peripheral blood. These receptors came from a man in his 70s with active or convalescent COVID-19.

CDR3 DNA sequence: TGTGCCAGCAGTTTAGGTGAGGGACTAGCGGGAGGGATCGACGAGCAGTACTTC. Its translation is CASSLGEGLAGGIDEQYF. This rearrangement joins TRBV27 to TRBJ2-7; 16 bases line up with TRBD2. Trimming cost V 2 bases and J 5 bases; bases outside gene matches: 9. This CDR3 has 18 residues. Germline V gene data show CDR1 as MNHEY and CDR2 as SMNVEV (reference sequence).

The J gene is TRBJ2-7, the V gene TRBV18; D is uncertain. Trimming stripped 0 bases from V and 6 bases from J, with 9 bases between. Looked up from germline, CDR1 is KGHSH and CDR2 is LQKENI. This CDR3 comprises 13 residues. CDR3 loop: CASSPPTAGEQYF. CDR3 nucleotide sequence: TGTGCCAGCTCACCACCGACGGCAGGCGAGCAGTACTTC.

The V call is TRBV7-2, the J call TRBJ1-5; no clear D gene. Trimming left V 1 base short and J 0 bases short, with 10 bases between. CDR3 length: 16 amino acids. Per the germline V gene, CDR1 is SGHTA and CDR2 is FQGNSA. CDR3 sequence: CASSLGSGHSNQPQHF. As DNA, the CDR3 is TGTGCCAGCAGCTTAGGGTCGGGTCATAGCAATCAGCCCCAGCATTTT.

This clone was counted only a few times. V gene TRBV4-3 combines with J gene TRBJ2-5, with D hard to call. With 0 bases removed from V and 4 bases from J, the gap between germline ends came to 12 bases. This CDR3 comprises 15 residues. In germline, CDR1 is LGHNA, CDR2 YSLEER. CDR3 nucleotide sequence: TGCGCCAGCAGCCAAGATATAAGCGTACGAGAGACCCAGTACTTC. Protein product: CASSQDISVRETQYF.

This clone came up once. The chain couples TRBV7-3 to TRBJ2-5, with 7 bases lining up with TRBD1. The length of the CDR3 is 16 residues. The junction had 8 bases not matched to a gene; V was cut back by 3 bases and J by 1 base. From germline, CDR1 is SGHTA and CDR2 FQGTGA. The CDR3 here is CASSFRPDRSQETQYF. CDR3 DNA sequence: TGTGCCAGCAGCTTCCGCCCGGACAGGTCCCAAGAGACCCAGTACTTC. The variable domain in full, with the rest retrieved from reference TRBV7-3 and TRBJ2-5, is GAGVSQTPSNKVTEKGKYVELRCDPISGHTALYWYRQSLGQGPEFLIYFQGTGAADDSGLPNDRFFAVRPEGSVSTLKIQRTERGDSAVYLCASSFRPDRSQETQYFGPGTRLLVL.

The CDR3 sequence is CASSHGTPNSYEQYF. In nucleotides, the CDR3 is TGTGCCAGCAGTCACGGGACTCCGAATTCCTACGAGCAGTACTTC. This chain joins TRBV6-2 or TRBV6-3 and TRBJ2-7; maybe TRBD2 (6 bases). The CDR3 totals 15 residues. V was clipped by 5 bases and J by 1 base, with 15 bases between them. Germline-derived CDR1 and CDR2 are MNHEY and SVGEGT.

This rearrangement joins TRBV5-8 to TRBJ2-1, with TRBD2 matching over 10 bases. This CDR3 has 16 residues. Germline V gene lookup returns CDR1 SGHTS and CDR2 YDEGEE. The V segment lost 3 bases and the J segment 10 bases; nucleotides outside the gene matches: 13. CDR3 nucleotide sequence: TGTGCCAGCAGCTGGGGCCCTAGCGGGAGTGTTCGGGAGCAGTTCTTC. Translation gives CASSWGPSGSVREQFF. The full variable domain, completed using reference TRBV5-8 and TRBJ2-1, is EAGVTQSPTHLIKTRGQQATLRCSPISGHTSVYWYQQALGLGLQFLLWYDEGEERNRGNFPPRFSGRQFPNYSSELNVNALELEDSALYLCASSWGPSGSVREQFFGPGTRLTVL.

The CDR3 nucleotides read TGCAGCGTTTGGGACAGCAGACTCTACGAGCAGTACTTC. Its translation: CSVWDSRLYEQYF. This sequence joins TRBV29-1 and TRBJ2-7, with 7 positions matching TRBD1. Germline V gene data show CDR1 as SQVTM and CDR2 as ANQGSEA. The J segment lost 3 bases and the V segment lost 5 bases, leaving 7 bases of the junction unmatched. This CDR3 spans 13 amino acids.

This chain joins TRBV5-1 and TRBJ2-7, with D hard to call. Germline V gene sequence: CDR1 SGHRS, CDR2 YFSETQ. Deletions cut 2 bases from V and 0 bases from J, with 9 bases between. The CDR3 runs 14 residues. CDR3 in amino acids: CASSFFSVSYEQYF. The CDR3 DNA sequence: TGCGCCAGCAGCTTTTTCTCGGTCTCCTACGAGCAGTACTTC.

The chain employs TRBV24-1 and TRBJ1-2, with D maybe TRBD1 (6 bases). Germline V gene lookup returns CDR1 KGHDR and CDR2 SFDVKD. Trimming shortened V by 6 bases and J by 8 bases, and 15 bases separated the two germline ends. This CDR3 is built from 13 residues. DNA of the CDR3: TGTGCCACCAGTACACACAGGGACAAGGGCTACACCTTC. Amino acids: CATSTHRDKGYTF.

The CDR3 spells CATSPRGDHSGANVLTF. The CDR3 DNA is TGTGCCACCAGCCCCCGGGGAGACCACTCTGGGGCCAACGTCCTGACTTTC. V gene TRBV15 combines with J gene TRBJ2-6; possibly TRBD2 for D (5 bases). The V and J ends lost 5 bases and 0 bases respectively, with 14 bases between them. CDR1 and CDR2 from the germline V gene are LNHNV and YYDKDF (reference sequence). The CDR3 spans 17 residues.

This chain joins TRBV5-8 and TRBJ1-5, with 11 nucleotides matching TRBD1. This CDR3 is built from 15 residues. The junction had 7 bases not matched to a gene; V was cut back by 4 bases and J by 7 bases. Per the germline V gene, CDR1 is SGHTS and CDR2 is YDEGEE. The CDR3 is CASSRGQGVGQPQHF. The CDR3 bases are TGTGCCAGCAGCCGGGGACAGGGGGTAGGGCAGCCCCAGCATTTT.

The J gene is TRBJ1-5, the V gene TRBV15; D gene ambiguous. Trimming took 1 base from V and 7 from J, leaving 11 bases between them. CDR1 is LNHNV and CDR2 is YYDKDF in the germline V gene (reference sequence). This CDR3 region has 14 residues. CDR3: CATSRGGYGQPQHF. DNA of the CDR3: TGTGCCACCAGCAGAGGAGGGTATGGGCAGCCCCAGCATTTT.

The gene calls are TRBV19 and TRBJ1-4, with D uncertain. Germline CDR1 reads LNHDA; CDR2 reads SQIVND (reference sequence). V gave up 3 bases and J gave up 6 bases, with 11 bases separating them. This CDR3 spans 14 amino acids. CDR3 bases: TGTGCCAGTAGTATCCGGGGTAATGATGAAAAACTGTTTTTT. This translates into CASSIRGNDEKLFF.

The CDR3 sequence is CSAQSGKSYNEQFF. CDR3 DNA: TGCAGCGCCCAAAGCGGGAAATCCTACAATGAGCAGTTCTTC. The chain uses TRBV29-1 and TRBJ2-1, with 7 bases identical to TRBD2. The CDR3 spans 14 residues. V gave up 7 bases and J gave up 1 base; unmatched junction bases: 7. Germline CDR1 reads SQVTM; CDR2 reads ANQGSEA.

V and J are TRBV20-1 and TRBJ1-5; the D gene is possibly TRBD1 (6 bases). Germline V gives CDR1 DFQATT, CDR2 SNEGSKA (reference sequence). The CDR3 loop spans 14 amino acids. V lost 3 bases and J 0 bases, leaving 9 bases between the germline ends. CDR3 protein: CSASLGASNQPQHF. CDR3 nucleotide sequence: TGCAGTGCTAGTTTGGGGGCTAGCAATCAGCCCCAGCATTTT.

Only a few counts were recorded for this clone. The chain links TRBV18 to TRBJ1-3; D is unclear. The germline CDR1 and CDR2 sequences are KGHSH and LQKENI. The V and J ends lost 4 bases and 2 bases respectively, with 15 bases between them. This CDR3 is 16 amino acids long. The CDR3 loop is CASSHAGTTAGNTIYF. In DNA, the CDR3 is TGTGCCAGCTCACACGCGGGCACCACGGCTGGAAACACCATATATTTT. Looking up the rest from reference TRBV18 and TRBJ1-3 gives the full variable domain: NAGVMQNPRHLVRRRGQEARLRCSPMKGHSHVYWYRQLPEEGLKFMVYLQKENIIDESGMPKERFSAEFPKEGPSILRIQQVVRGDSAAYFCASSHAGTTAGNTIYFGEGSWLTVV.

The chain joins TRBV4-1 to TRBJ1-5, with 8 bases that match TRBD1. This CDR3 has 17 residues. Germline loops: CDR1 MGHRA, CDR2 YSYEKL. Trimming took 1 base from V and 4 from J; bases not matched to a gene: 9. The chain's CDR3 is CASSQGSGQGQNQPQHF. CDR3 bases: TGCGCCAGCAGCCAAGGTTCAGGACAGGGACAAAATCAGCCCCAGCATTTT.